This T cell receptor beta chain was observed in a study of a mutant IDH1 vaccine in newly diagnosed glioma. Study background: Patients received eight vaccinations in weeks 1, 3, 5, 7, 11, 15, 19, 23.

In this sample, this clone turned up once. The antigen is not known. Method: immunoSEQ multiplex PCR; TCRdb's copy keeps in-frame clones and lacks some. The data hold fewer than 35,000 clones, with around 78% observed a single time. This sample's time point: week 11, during vaccination. Each dose of the vaccine consisted of 300 ug of mutant IDH1 20-mer peptide, with topical imiquimod. The source is a man aged 30 to 45 with glioma. The sample here was PBMCs, taken from a glioma patient whose treatment included an IDH1 peptide vaccine.

Here the CDR3 DNA reads TGTGCCACGGGACTAGGAGAGACCCAGTACTTC. Residues: CATGLGETQYF. This chain joins TRBV2 and TRBJ2-5; 8 nucleotides align to TRBD2. The CDR3 sequence is 11 residues long. Germline V lookup: CDR1 SNHLY, CDR2 FYNNEI. Trimming removed 10 bases from V and 4 bases from J; junction bases left unmatched: 2.